This is a list of T cell receptor beta chains from one sample in a study of human thymus T cells. Libraries were prepared by immunoSEQ multiplex PCR; TCRdb keeps only in-frame clonotypes and omits some of them. The data contain around 45,000 clones, around 93% of them singletons. The sequenced sample was blood. Receptors originate from a girl under three years old with a congenital heart defect but otherwise immunologically healthy. Each CDR3 is given with its conserved first and last residue. A D gene is named only where the DNA matches it firmly. Size is stated for part of the rows, as once, few or many counts, or as a class when the clone is expanded.

>TRBV7-9|TRBJ2-5|17|.|.
CASSLVWGAGAEETQYF
TGTGCCAGCAGCTTAGTATGGGGGGCGGGAGCGGAAGAGACCCAGTACTTC
>TRBV4-1|TRBJ2-1|14|.|TRBD2
CASSQVGLAGEQFF
TGCGCCAGCAGCCAAGTGGGACTAGCAGGTGAGCAGTTCTTC
>TRBV5-4|TRBJ2-3|15|.|.
CASSRGRGDTDTQYF
TGTGCCAGCAGCCGTGGGCGCGGGGACACAGATACGCAGTATTTT
>TRBV4-2|TRBJ2-2|17|.|.
CASSQVLPYLNTGELFF
TGTGCCAGCAGCCAAGTATTGCCTTATCTTAACACCGGGGAGCTGTTTTTT
>TRBV12-5|TRBJ2-5|11|.|.
CASGLGETQYF
TGTGCTAGTGGTTTGGGGGAGACCCAGTACTTC
>TRBV7-2|TRBJ2-2|18|.|.
CASSLRARRGQDTGELFF
TGTGCCAGCAGCTTACGGGCCAGGCGGGGGCAGGACACCGGGGAGCTGTTTTTT
>TRBV4-2|TRBJ2-3|16|.|.
CASSQGRTRALDTQYF
TGTGCCAGCAGCCAAGGAAGGACTCGGGCCCTAGATACGCAGTATTTT
>TRBV30|TRBJ1-1|13|few|.
CAWSTRGRTEAFF
TGTGCCTGGAGTACCAGGGGTCGCACTGAAGCTTTCTTT
>TRBV19|TRBJ2-6|16|.|.
CASSRAFLSGANVLTF
TGTGCCAGTAGTAGGGCGTTTCTCTCTGGGGCCAACGTCCTGACTTTC
>TRBV12-5|TRBJ2-4|15|.|.
CASGPQGTAKNIQYF
TGTGCTAGTGGCCCACAGGGTACAGCCAAAAACATTCAGTACTTC
>TRBV19|TRBJ1-1|14|.|.
CASTRGLPLDEAFF
TGTGCCAGTACAAGAGGATTGCCCCTCGATGAAGCTTTCTTT
>TRBV19|TRBJ2-7|15|.|.
CASSIATSRIYEQYF
TGTGCCAGTAGTATAGCGACTAGTCGGATATACGAGCAGTACTTC
>TRBV7-6|TRBJ1-5|18|.|TRBD1
CASSLRVPGQGAPQPQHF
TGTGCCAGCAGCTTGAGGGTACCGGGACAGGGGGCACCCCAGCCCCAGCATTTT
>TRBV10-1|TRBJ1-5|13|.|.
CASSRGFNQPQHF
TGCGCCAGCAGTAGGGGTTTCAATCAGCCCCAGCATTTT
>TRBV4-3|TRBJ2-7|16|.|.
CASSQVRTGITYEQYF
TGCGCCAGCAGCCAAGTGAGAACCGGGATCACCTACGAGCAGTACTTC